Shown below are 15 T cell receptor beta chains from a single sample sequenced in a study of T cells in Graves' hyperthyroidism and ophthalmopathy. There were TCR beta CDR3 regions amplified from RNA transcripts. The HTBI primer set served for first-round RT-PCR of the TCR CDR3. Each CDR3 protein is one row after TCRdb ran MiXCR on the multiplex PCR reads. The table lists approximately 590,000 distinct CDR3 sequences, just over 45% of them singletons. Material: peripheral blood or thyroid tissue (not recorded which). The origin of the receptors is a woman aged 18-29 years with Graves' hyperthyroidism.

This rearrangement joins TRBV25-1 to TRBJ1-2; D is perhaps TRBD1 (5 bases). The V end lost 9 bases, the J end lost 3 bases, and 14 bases lay between the germline ends. The CDR3 totals 13 residues. CDR1 is MGHDK, CDR2 SYGVNS, per germline. The CDR3: CASLLGRDYGYTF. The DNA of the CDR3 is TGTGCCAGTTTATTGGGCAGGGACTATGGCTACACCTTC.

As for this clonotype: Just one base apart from a much larger clone, this may be a read error. DNA for the CDR3: TGTGCCAGCAGTGACGGTTTGGGCTATGGCTACACCTTC. This gives the protein CASSDGLGYGYTF. This sequence joins TRBV2 and TRBJ1-2; D not certain. Per germline, CDR1 SNHLY and CDR2 FYNNEI. CDR3 length: 13 amino acids. V shed 3 bases and J shed 4 bases, with 9 bases lying between them.

This sequence joins TRBV5-4 and TRBJ1-1, with TRBD1 identical over 10 bases. Germline V gene lookup returns CDR1 SGHNT and CDR2 YYREEE (reference sequence). V trimming: 0 bases; J trimming: 0 bases; junction bases outside the gene matches: 5. The CDR3 contains 17 residues. CDR3 region: CASSLAGTGDLNTEAFF. DNA of the CDR3: TGTGCCAGCAGCTTGGCCGGGACAGGGGACCTGAACACTGAAGCTTTCTTT. The full variable domain, with the rest looked up from reference TRBV5-4 and TRBJ1-1, is ETGVTQSPTHLIKTRGQQVTLRCSSQSGHNTVSWYQQALGQGPQFIFQYYREEENGRGNFPPRFSGLQFPNYSSELNVNALELDDSALYLCASSLAGTGDLNTEAFFGQGTRLTVV.

The genes are TRBV24-1 and TRBJ1-2, with TRBD1 as a possible D gene (6 bases). The CDR3 contains 15 residues. Looked up from germline, CDR1 is KGHDR and CDR2 is SFDVKD. Trimming cost V 4 bases and J 4 bases, with 15 bases left between them. CDR3 in DNA: TGTGCCACCAGTGAAGAACAGGGCCGGGTCTATGGCTACACCTTC. As protein: CATSEEQGRVYGYTF.

This clonotype has only a few counts. This chain joins TRBV11-3 and TRBJ1-1; possible D gene TRBD1, 6 bases. The CDR3 runs to 15 residues. The germline V gene has CDR1 SGHNT and CDR2 YENEEA. V dropped 6 bases and J dropped 0 bases, with 14 bases sitting between them. The CDR3 coding sequence is TGTGCCAGCAGTTGGACGGGGGCCTTGAACACTGAAGCTTTCTTT. The encoded protein is CASSWTGALNTEAFF.

This clonotype was seen ten or more times. At one end the junction does not follow the germline gene, possibly because of a read error. The rearrangement joins TRBV7-7 to TRBJ2-7; D not certain. This CDR3 has 13 residues. Per the germline V gene, CDR1 is SSHAT and CDR2 is FNYEAQ (reference sequence). The CDR3 loop is CASSLYANNEQYF. The CDR3 DNA sequence: TGTGCTAGCAGCCTCTACGCCAATAACGAGCAGTACTTC.

On this clonotype: Sequence at one end of the junction differs from germline and may be a read error. The chain recombines TRBV2 with TRBJ1-6; TRBD1 agrees at 10 bases. The CDR3 spans 14 residues. The germline V gene has CDR1 SNHLY and CDR2 FYNNEI. CDR3 sequence: CAGSGQGGRSPLHF. The CDR3 region has the DNA TGTGCCGGCAGTGGACAGGGGGGCCGTTCACCCCTCCACTTT.

The chain employs TRBV19 and TRBJ2-3; no firm D call. The CDR3 sequence is 14 residues long. Germline V gene lookup returns CDR1 LNHDA and CDR2 SQIVND (reference sequence). V was clipped by 7 bases and J by 4 bases, with 15 bases between them. Here the CDR3 reads CASNPPSSPDTQYF. CDR3 nucleotides: TGTGCCAGTAACCCCCCCTCGAGCCCAGATACGCAGTATTTT.

In its sample, this clonotype was seen many times. The chain employs TRBV2 and TRBJ1-4; D unclear. The CDR3 spans 16 residues. V was trimmed by 4 bases and J by 0 bases, leaving 12 bases between them. Germline CDR1 and CDR2: SNHLY and FYNNEI. The chain's CDR3 is CASSGGTRATNEKLFF. The DNA of the CDR3 is TGTGCCAGCAGTGGCGGCACACGCGCAACTAATGAAAAACTGTTTTTT.

This clonotype was observed a handful of times. The chain combines TRBV15 with TRBJ2-5, with no clear D. Germline CDR1 and CDR2: LNHNV and YYDKDF (reference sequence). The CDR3 is made up of 14 amino acids. V was cut by 5 bases and J by 5 bases, with 15 bases left in between. CDR3 sequence reads: CATSGNIPWETQYF. Here the CDR3 DNA reads TGTGCCACCAGCGGTAATATCCCTTGGGAGACCCAGTACTTC.

The rearrangement uses TRBV10-3 and TRBJ2-7; 8 positions match TRBD2. After removal of 10 bases from V and 4 bases from J, the junction contained 15 bases not matched to a gene. This CDR3 has 15 residues. Germline CDR1 reads ENHRY; CDR2 reads SYGVKD. CDR3 loop: CASGGLRAEGYEQYF. The CDR3 DNA follows: TGTGCCAGCGGGGGGTTACGGGCAGAAGGGTACGAGCAGTACTTC.

This clonotype was seen more than once but under ten times. The junction departs from the called germline gene at one end, perhaps through a read error. The J gene is TRBJ2-2, the V gene TRBV20-1; TRBD1 aligns across 8 bases. Germline CDR1 DFQATT, CDR2 SNEGSKA (reference sequence). The CDR3 is made up of 14 amino acids. The CDR3 loop is CSVSTGDGTRELFF. The CDR3 region has the DNA TGCAGTGTCTCGACAGGGGACGGCACCAGGGAGCTGTTTTTT.

The chain joins TRBV29-1 to TRBJ2-7; D unclear. CDR3 size: 13 residues. Trimming took 5 bases from V and 7 from J, leaving 18 bases between them. Germline V lookup: CDR1 SQVTM, CDR2 ANQGSEA. In DNA form, the CDR3 reads TGCAGCGTTTGGAGTGGGAAGGAGCGAGAGCAGTACTTC. Its translation is CSVWSGKEREQYF.

The chain links TRBV2 to TRBJ1-2; D unresolved. CDR1 and CDR2 (germline): SNHLY, FYNNEI. The V end lost 8 bases, the J end lost 7 bases, and 17 bases lay between the germline ends. The CDR3 runs to 13 residues. The CDR3 DNA reads as TGTGCCAGCCACCCACGCCGGGATGGTGGCTACACCTTC. It specifies CASHPRRDGGYTF.

The chain is built from TRBV2 and TRBJ1-1; D perhaps matches TRBD1 (6 bases). The CDR3 contains 17 residues. The germline V gene has CDR1 SNHLY and CDR2 FYNNEI. V lost 6 bases and J 6 bases, leaving 26 bases between the germline ends. The CDR3 loop reads CASSRPQGGRGTSEAFF. The CDR3 nucleotides read TGTGCCAGCAGCCGACCTCAAGGGGGAAGGGGGACCTCTGAAGCTTTCTTT.